This entry features one T cell receptor (beta chain) sequence. Its specificity is unknown. Deletions cut 0 bases from V and 3 bases from J, with 12 bases between. The CDR3 is 15 residues long. Per germline, CDR1 MGHRA and CDR2 YSYEKL. Among the donors, all were healthy bone marrow donors. With 60 Vbeta and 13 Jbeta primers, the PCR was carried out. Assay: immunoSEQ multiplex PCR; the TCRdb copy retains only in-frame clones and omits some. The sample yields about 170,000 clones, about 65% seen once. These data come from a study of cytomegalovirus exposure and HLA in healthy donors. Overall study: Earlier sequencing of 150 million to 200 million T cells yielded fewer than 140 million unique TCR beta sequences. Notes on the study in general: As a later analysis showed, a missense DCLRE1C variant was linked to trimming of TCR beta V- and J-genes. Later analysis suggested most CMV-associated TCR beta chains were HLA-restricted.

The chain is built from TRBV4-1 and TRBJ2-7; weak D call: TRBD1 (5 bases). The TCR comes from a man in his forties or fifties in good health and CMV-seropositive. The sequenced sample consisted of PBMCs. The CDR3 spells CASSQEAGLIYEQYF. The CDR3 bases are TGCGCCAGCAGCCAAGAAGCAGGGCTAATCTACGAGCAGTACTTC.